This T cell receptor (beta chain) derives from a study of beta chain features in type 1 diabetes. The study reverse transcribed the entire isolated RNA, so it sequenced expressed TCRB transcripts. Here immunoSEQ multiplex PCR was the method, and the copy in TCRdb shows in-frame clones only, minus some. Of under 400,000 clones in the sample, roughly a fifth are singletons; the top ten hold 0.044%. In its sample, this clone was seen a few times. Central memory, naive, regulatory and stem cell-like memory CD4+ cells were sorted by CD45RO/CCR7/CD25/CD127/CD95/CD27. Material: naive CD4+ T cells from blood. The sequence was obtained from a woman between 18 and 29 years old in good health.

CDR3 amino acids: CASVGSGTEAFF. The CDR3 DNA is TGTGCCAGCGTGGGGTCGGGGACTGAAGCTTTCTTT. The chain has TRBV5-6 and TRBJ1-1; D is ambiguous. The CDR3 contains 12 residues. The V gene's germline CDR1 is SGHDT and CDR2 YYEEEE. With 7 bases removed from V and 5 bases from J, the gap between germline ends came to 12 bases. Variable domain in full (rest from reference TRBV5-6 and TRBJ1-1): DAGVTQSPTHLIKTRGQQVTLRCSPKSGHDTVSWYQQALGQGPQFIFQYYEEEERQRGNFPDRFSGHQFPNYSSELNVNALLLGDSALYLCASVGSGTEAFFGQGTRLTVV.